The 2 T cell receptor beta chains below all came from one sample that was sequenced in a study of cytomegalovirus exposure and HLA in healthy donors. The protocol was immunoSEQ multiplex PCR, while the TCRdb copy is restricted to in-frame clones and leaves out a portion. This table has some 150,000 clones, roughly 92% appearing once. Sequenced input: PBMCs. Receptors originate from a man aged 18 to 29 in good health and CMV-seronegative.

The V gene is TRBV2, the J gene TRBJ2-1; a possible D gene is TRBD1 (6 bases). The CDR3 totals 14 residues. V lost 7 bases, J lost 8 bases, and 18 bases lay in between. CDR1 is SNHLY, CDR2 FYNNEI, per germline. CDR3 DNA: TGTGCCAGCAAACGGGACACCCTCTTGGATGAGCAGTTCTTC. Protein sequence: CASKRDTLLDEQFF.

The genes are TRBV7-9 and TRBJ2-7; 9 bases line up with TRBD2. The CDR3 is made up of 15 amino acids. CDR1 is SEHNR and CDR2 is FQNEAQ in the germline V gene (reference sequence). Trimming took 5 bases from V and 2 from J; bases not matched to a gene: 7. The CDR3 region is CASSPRGGWTYEQYF. The CDR3 DNA is TGTGCCAGCAGCCCGCGGGGGGGATGGACCTACGAGCAGTACTTC.